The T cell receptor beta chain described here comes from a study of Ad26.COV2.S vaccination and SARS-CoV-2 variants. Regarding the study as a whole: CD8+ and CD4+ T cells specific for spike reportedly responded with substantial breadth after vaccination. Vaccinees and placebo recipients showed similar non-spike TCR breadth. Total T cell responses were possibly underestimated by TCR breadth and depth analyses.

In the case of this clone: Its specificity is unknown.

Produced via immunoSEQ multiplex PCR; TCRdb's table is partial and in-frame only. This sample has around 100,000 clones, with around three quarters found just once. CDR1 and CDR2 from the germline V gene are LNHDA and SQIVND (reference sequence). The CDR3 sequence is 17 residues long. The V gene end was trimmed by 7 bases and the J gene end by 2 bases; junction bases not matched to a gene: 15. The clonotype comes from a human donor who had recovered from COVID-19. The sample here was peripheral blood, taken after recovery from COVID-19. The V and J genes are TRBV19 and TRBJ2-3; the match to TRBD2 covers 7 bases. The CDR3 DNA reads TGTGCCAGTACCATGGGAGGGGCGGGGAGTGTCACAGATACGCAGTATTTT. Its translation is CASTMGGAGSVTDTQYF. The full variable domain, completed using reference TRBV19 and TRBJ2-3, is DGGITQSPKYLFRKEGQNVTLSCEQNLNHDAMYWYRQDPGQGLRLIYYSQIVNDFQKGDIAEGYSVSREKKESFPLTVTSAQKNPTAFYLCASTMGGAGSVTDTQYFGPGTRLTVL.